This TCR beta chain was captured in a study of cytomegalovirus exposure and HLA in healthy donors. V lost 0 bases, J lost 2 bases, and 9 bases stayed unmatched. In germline, CDR1 is MGHRA, CDR2 YSYEKL. This CDR3 has 18 amino acids. PCR involved 60 Vbeta and 13 Jbeta primers. The data were produced by immunoSEQ multiplex PCR, yet TCRdb's version contains in-frame clones alone and is incomplete. The table lists 120,000 to 150,000 clones, 73% of them singletons, with under 15% in the top ten. The V and J genes are TRBV4-1 and TRBJ2-1, with 8 bases that match TRBD2. The sample consisted of PBMCs. The origin of this receptor is a human donor in good health. CDR3 nucleotide sequence: TGCGCCAGCAGCCAAGATCTCCTGCGGGAGGTTACCTACAATGAGCAGTTCTTC. Protein sequence: CASSQDLLREVTYNEQFF.